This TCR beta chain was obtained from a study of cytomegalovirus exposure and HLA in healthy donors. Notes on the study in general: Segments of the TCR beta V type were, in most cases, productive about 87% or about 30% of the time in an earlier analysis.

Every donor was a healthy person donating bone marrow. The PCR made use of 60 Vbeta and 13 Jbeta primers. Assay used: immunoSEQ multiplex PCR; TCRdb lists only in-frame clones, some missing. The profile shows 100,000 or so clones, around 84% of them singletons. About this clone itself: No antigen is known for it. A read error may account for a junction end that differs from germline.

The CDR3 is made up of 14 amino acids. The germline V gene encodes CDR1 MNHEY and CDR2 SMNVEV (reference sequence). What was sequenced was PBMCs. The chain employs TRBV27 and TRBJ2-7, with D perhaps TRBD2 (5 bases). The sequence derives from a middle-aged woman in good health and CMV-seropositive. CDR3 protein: CASSYAGLRGEQYF. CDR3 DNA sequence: TGTGCCAGCAGTTACGCAGGACTCCGAGGCGAGCAGTACTTT.